This TCR beta chain was profiled in a study of T cells in Graves' hyperthyroidism and ophthalmopathy. CDR1 is MNHNS, CDR2 SASEGT, per germline. Trimming took off 6 bases at V and 4 bases at J, with 12 bases between the two ends. The CDR3 has 13 residues. Template material for amplifying TCR beta CDR3 regions consisted of RNA transcripts. First-round RT-PCR of the TCR CDR3 relied on the HTBI primer set. TCRdb re-called the multiplex PCR reads with MiXCR, one entry per CDR3 protein. Found here are roughly 510,000 distinct CDR3 sequences, approximately 48% of them singletons; the top ten hold about two fifths.

This chain links TRBV6-1 with TRBJ2-5; a weak D match, TRBD1 (6 bases). The sequenced sample was peripheral blood or thyroid tissue (not recorded which). This TCR derives from an adult woman with Graves' disease, either hyperthyroidism or ophthalmopathy (not recorded which). The CDR3 loop is CASRETGSETQYF. CDR3 DNA: TGTGCCAGCAGGGAAACAGGGTCAGAGACCCAGTACTTC.